This T cell receptor (beta chain) is from a study of response to subunit inactivated influenza vaccine listed by TCRdb under 2018. As for the study more broadly: To follow how T cells responded to a trivalent subunit inactivated influenza vaccine, the researchers relied on deep quantitative profiling of the T cell receptor repertoire.

Summary of the overall study and its limitations: It was suggested by the authors that each seasonal influenza vaccination may recruit only a limited number of new T cells.

The library was made by RT-PCR. The reads were generated on an Illumina HiSeq 2500. TCRdb's own reprocessing of the public reads used fastp at Q25 and MiXCR and kept productive beta chains. Identical CDR3 protein sequences are pooled into one entry, listed with their most common genes and DNA. For this sample the table gives around 530,000 distinct CDR3 sequences, of which about 10% were detected only once. 10% to 13% of the sample rests with the top ten. This clonotype showed up many times. It has no known antigen specificity. Qualities for individual bases were not recorded, and no much larger clone is one base off. CDR1 and CDR2, per the germline V gene, are SQVTM and ANQGSEA. Germline trimming: 6 bases from V, 3 bases from J; junction bases outside gene matches: 8. Including cysteine and phenylalanine, the CDR3 has 14 amino acids. Here the CDR3 DNA is all that survives: 42 bases in frame from base 1.

The sequence was collected from a man aged 45-60 years who received an inactivated influenza vaccine. Donor details come from another sample of the same person, matched by shared clones. This specimen consisted of PBMCs from blood, obtained on the day of vaccination. The rearrangement joined TRBV29-1 to TRBJ1-3, with 7 bases in between that match TRBD1. CDR3 region: CSVRDRRVGNTIYF. The nucleotide sequence is given as TGCAGCGTCCGGGACAGAAGAGTTGGAAACACCATATATTTT.